The 9 T cell receptor beta chains presented below share a single source sample, sequenced in a study of blood T cell repertoires in COVID-19. Some clones are missing from TCRdb's copy, which holds only in-frame ones; the method was immunoSEQ multiplex PCR. Here the sample spans 150,000 or so clones, around 82% being singletons. The source material was peripheral blood. The receptor source for this set is a man aged 60-69 years with active or convalescent COVID-19.

The CDR3 sequence: CASSDTDRGSNEKLFF. DNA of the CDR3: TGTGCCAGCAGTGATACCGACAGGGGCTCTAATGAAAAACTGTTTTTT. The chain links TRBV25-1 to TRBJ1-4, with TRBD1 matching 8 bases. Germline-derived CDR1 and CDR2 are MGHDK and SYGVNS. There are 16 residues in the CDR3. The trim removed 3 bases at V and 3 bases at J, leaving 6 bases unmatched. Looking up the rest from reference TRBV25-1 and TRBJ1-4 gives the full variable domain: EADIYQTPRYLVIGTGKKITLECSQTMGHDKMYWYQQDPGMELHLIHYSYGVNSTEKGDLSSESTVSRIRTEHFPLTLESARPSHTSQYLCASSDTDRGSNEKLFFGSGTQLSVL.

The V call is TRBV5-1, the J call TRBJ1-6; D uncertain. Trimming cost V 2 bases and J 11 bases, with 14 bases left between them. Germline CDR1 is SGHRS and CDR2 is YFSETQ. The CDR3 totals 14 residues. The CDR3 sequence is CASSLGSKLTPLHF. The CDR3 region has the DNA TGCGCCAGCAGCTTAGGGAGCAAACTAACACCCCTCCACTTT.

This clone appeared once. V and J are TRBV2 and TRBJ1-6; 8 bases agree with TRBD1. Germline CDR1 SNHLY, CDR2 FYNNEI. The CDR3 runs to 14 residues. V was pared by 10 bases and J by 10 bases, with 12 bases of the junction left unmatched. CDR3 in DNA: TGTGCCACCGCGACAGGGGAAAGTTCCTCACCCCTCCACTTT. Its translation is CATATGESSSPLHF.

This chain joins TRBV9 and TRBJ1-4; 8 positions match TRBD1. The J segment lost 12 bases and the V segment lost 3 bases, leaving 7 bases of the junction unmatched. The CDR3 spans 13 residues. Germline V lookup: CDR1 SGDLS, CDR2 YYNGEE. CDR3 coding DNA: TGTGCCAGCAGCGCAGGACAGGGCGGGGAACTGTTTTTT. The encoded protein is CASSAGQGGELFF.

V is TRBV6-5 and J is TRBJ1-6; 11 bases are a match to TRBD1. Germline assignment: CDR1 MNHEY and CDR2 SVGAGI. The CDR3 is 16 residues long. Trimming at V came to 0 bases and at J to 11 bases, leaving 6 bases not matched to a gene. The CDR3 region is CASSYSGTGGDAPLHF. In nucleotides, the CDR3 is TGTGCCAGCAGTTACTCCGGGACAGGGGGTGATGCACCCCTCCACTTT.

The rearrangement uses TRBV10-3 and TRBJ2-3; TRBD2 aligns across 10 bases. The CDR3 is made up of 16 amino acids. The V segment lost 3 bases and the J segment 5 bases; nucleotides outside the gene matches: 8. In germline, CDR1 is ENHRY, CDR2 SYGVKD. CDR3 sequence: CAISDPLAGVVDTQYF. DNA for the CDR3: TGTGCCATCAGTGACCCCCTAGCGGGGGTCGTAGATACGCAGTATTTT.

This sequence joins TRBV5-1 and TRBJ2-2; D is unclear. The CDR3 has 17 amino acids. V was cut by 0 bases and J by 0 bases, with 12 bases left in between. The germline gives CDR1 SGHRS, CDR2 YFSETQ. The CDR3 here is CASSLASSGTNTGELFF. In nucleotides, the CDR3 is TGCGCCAGCAGCTTGGCCAGCTCGGGTACGAACACCGGGGAGCTGTTTTTT.

This clone was seen only once. V and J are TRBV18 and TRBJ2-1, with 7 bases that match TRBD2. The trim removed 5 bases at V and 0 bases at J, leaving 7 bases unmatched. CDR1 and CDR2 (germline): KGHSH, LQKENI. This CDR3 has 16 residues. The CDR3 protein is CASSGQRESSYNEQFF. DNA of the CDR3: TGTGCCAGCTCAGGCCAGCGGGAAAGCTCCTACAATGAGCAGTTCTTC.

The table lists this clone with a few counts. This sequence joins TRBV9 and TRBJ2-1, with a possible D match to TRBD2 (5 bases). This CDR3 has 15 residues. Germline values: CDR1 SGDLS, CDR2 YYNGEE. The V gene lost 5 bases and the J gene lost 6 bases, with 18 bases spanning the gap. Here the CDR3 DNA reads TGTGCCAGCAGGTCAGAAGCGAGGGTCCGCAATGAGCAGTTCTTC. Protein: CASRSEARVRNEQFF.